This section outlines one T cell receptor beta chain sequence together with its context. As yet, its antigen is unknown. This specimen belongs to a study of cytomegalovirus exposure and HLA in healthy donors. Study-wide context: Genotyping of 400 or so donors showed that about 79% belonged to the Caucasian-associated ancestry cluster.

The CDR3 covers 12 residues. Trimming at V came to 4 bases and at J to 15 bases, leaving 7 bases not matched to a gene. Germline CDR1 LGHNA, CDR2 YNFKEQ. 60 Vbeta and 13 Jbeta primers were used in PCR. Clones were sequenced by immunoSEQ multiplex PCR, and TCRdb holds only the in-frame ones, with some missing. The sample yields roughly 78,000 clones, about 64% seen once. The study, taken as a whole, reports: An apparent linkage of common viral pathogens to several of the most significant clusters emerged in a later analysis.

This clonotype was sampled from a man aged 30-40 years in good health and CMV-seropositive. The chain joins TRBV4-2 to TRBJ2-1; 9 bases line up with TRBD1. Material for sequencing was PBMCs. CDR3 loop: CASSRPGTGPFF. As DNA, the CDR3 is TGTGCCAGCAGCCGGCCCGGGACAGGGCCGTTCTTC.